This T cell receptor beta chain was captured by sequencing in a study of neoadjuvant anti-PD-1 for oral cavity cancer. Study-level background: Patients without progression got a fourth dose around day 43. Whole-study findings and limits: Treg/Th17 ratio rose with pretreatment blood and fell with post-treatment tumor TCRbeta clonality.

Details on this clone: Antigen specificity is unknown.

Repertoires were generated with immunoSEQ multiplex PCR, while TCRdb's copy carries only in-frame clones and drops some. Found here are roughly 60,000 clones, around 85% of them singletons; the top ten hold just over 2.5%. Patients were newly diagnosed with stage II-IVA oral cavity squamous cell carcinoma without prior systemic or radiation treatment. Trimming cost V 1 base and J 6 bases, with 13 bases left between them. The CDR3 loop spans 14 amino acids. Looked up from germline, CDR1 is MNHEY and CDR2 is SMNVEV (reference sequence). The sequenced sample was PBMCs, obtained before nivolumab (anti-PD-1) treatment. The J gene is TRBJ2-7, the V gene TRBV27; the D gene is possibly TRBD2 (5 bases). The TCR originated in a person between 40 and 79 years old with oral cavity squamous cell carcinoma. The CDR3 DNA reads TGTGCCAGCAGTTTATTGATGGCTGGAGGCGAGCAGTACTTC. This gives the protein CASSLLMAGGEQYF.